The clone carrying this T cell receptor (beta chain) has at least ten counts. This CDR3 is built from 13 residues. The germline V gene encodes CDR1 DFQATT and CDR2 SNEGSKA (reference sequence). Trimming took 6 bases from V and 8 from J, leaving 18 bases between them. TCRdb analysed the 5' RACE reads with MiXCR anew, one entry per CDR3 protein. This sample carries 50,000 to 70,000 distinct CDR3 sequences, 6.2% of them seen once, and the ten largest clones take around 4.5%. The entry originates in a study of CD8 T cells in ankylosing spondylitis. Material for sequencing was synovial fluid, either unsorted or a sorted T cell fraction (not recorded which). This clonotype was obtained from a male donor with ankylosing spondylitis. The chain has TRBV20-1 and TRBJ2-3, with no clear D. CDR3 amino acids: CSARALGTITQYF. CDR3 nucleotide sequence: TGCAGTGCAAGGGCCCTGGGTACGATTACGCAGTATTTT.